The source of this T cell receptor beta chain is a study of OX40 agonist ivuxolimab in advanced cancers. Study observations and caveats: The average count of expanded clones was higher among CD8+ T cells than among CD4+. At doses 0.1 to 3.0 mg/kg, CD4+ and CD8+ clones expanded.

With respect to this clone: Its antigen remains unknown.

CDR3 length: 11 amino acids. Germline V gives CDR1 DFQATT, CDR2 SNEGSKA (reference sequence). The V and J ends lost 3 bases and 4 bases respectively, with 4 bases between them. Generated by immunoSEQ multiplex PCR, the TCRdb table keeps only in-frame clones and is missing some. Among about 45,000 clones listed, almost 90% were seen once. This specimen consisted of CD4+ or CD8+ T cells sorted from blood, obtained in a trial of the OX40 agonist ivuxolimab. The chain joins TRBV20-1 to TRBJ1-3; D not resolved. This clonotype originated in an adult with an advanced solid tumor such as melanoma, head and neck, liver or kidney cancer. The CDR3 loop reads CSASFGNTIYF. CDR3 bases: TGCAGTGCTAGTTTCGGAAACACCATATATTTT.